The TCR beta chain under discussion was sequenced for a study of spatial heterogeneity in lung cancer. In the study overall: Sequence detection consistently recorded a greater number of beta-chain than alpha-chain sequences. In raw reads, more than eight appearances on average were recorded for each unique TCR and UMI combination. General study results and limits: There were more appearances of ubiquitous expanded tumor TCRs in blood at resection than at follow-up.

This clonotype was seen only a few times. Its specificity is unknown. A distinct unique molecular identifier was carried by each TCR cDNA molecule. TCRdb used MiXCR to reprocess the 5' RACE reads, holding one entry per CDR3 protein. The sample lists under 100,000 distinct CDR3 sequences; roughly 10% were seen once. The CDR3 contains 12 residues. Trimming took 6 bases from V and 0 from J, leaving 8 bases between them. CDR1 and CDR2 from the germline V gene are SQVTM and ANQGSEA. As for time point: sample taken at primary tumor resection. Unsorted whole RNA samples from tumor, nontumor lung or frozen PBMC were sequenced.

The material sequenced was PBMCs, taken at surgery. This clonotype was obtained from a male donor with early-stage non-small cell lung cancer. V and J are TRBV29-1 and TRBJ2-5; D is uncertain. CDR3 sequence: CSVRSYQETQYF. For the CDR3, the DNA is TGCAGCGTCCGTTCGTACCAAGAGACCCAGTACTTC.